One sample yielded the 25 T cell receptor beta chains listed below, sequenced in a study of T cell changes during pregnancy in multiple sclerosis. The method was immunoSEQ multiplex PCR; TCRdb's version includes in-frame clones alone and lacks a portion of them. Seen here are 85,000 to 90,000 clones, approximately 89% observed once, and the top ten hold 1.5% to 2%. The material sequenced was peripheral blood, taken in the first trimester of pregnancy. Every receptor here comes from a female donor in good health, enrolled as a control in a pregnancy study.

The chain uses TRBV7-2 and TRBJ1-5; D ambiguous. The V and J ends lost 3 bases and 3 bases respectively, with 12 bases between them. The germline V gene has CDR1 SGHTA and CDR2 FQGNSA. CDR3 length equals 15 residues. CDR3 loop: CASSLQTDYNQPQHF. The CDR3 nucleotides read TGTGCCAGCAGCTTGCAGACGGACTACAATCAGCCCCAGCATTTT.

V gene TRBV5-4 combines with J gene TRBJ2-2; the match to TRBD2 covers 12 bases. With 7 bases clipped from V and 6 bases from J, the junction kept 7 bases outside the gene matches. The germline V gene encodes CDR1 SGHNT and CDR2 YYREEE (reference sequence). This CDR3 has 15 residues. CDR3 nucleotides: TGTGCCAGCCTGCTAGCGGGGGGGCCCCCCGGGGAGCTGTTTTTT. Its translation is CASLLAGGPPGELFF.

This chain connects TRBV10-3 to TRBJ1-1; 7 nucleotides match TRBD1. Germline CDR1 ENHRY, CDR2 SYGVKD. This CDR3 is 14 amino acids long. V trimming: 3 bases; J trimming: 5 bases; junction bases outside the gene matches: 6. The CDR3 nucleotides are TGTGCCATCAGTGATCCGACAGGGATAACTGAAGCTTTCTTT. Translating gives CAISDPTGITEAFF.

Here the CDR3 DNA reads TGTGCCAGCAGTGCAGGGGCGCCCGGGGAGCTGTTTTTT. Amino acids: CASSAGAPGELFF. J is TRBJ2-2 and V is TRBV6-4, with D perhaps TRBD1 (6 bases). The germline V and J ends were trimmed by 4 bases and 6 bases, with 9 bases remaining between them. There are 13 residues in the CDR3. The germline CDR1 and CDR2 sequences are MRHNA and SNTAGT.

V and J are TRBV4-2 and TRBJ1-2; tentatively, D is TRBD1 (6 bases). V was trimmed by 0 bases and J by 4 bases, leaving 12 bases between them. This CDR3 contains 15 residues. Germline V gene sequence: CDR1 LGHNA, CDR2 YNFKEQ. CDR3 coding DNA: TGTGCCAGCAGCCAAGAAACAGGGAGGGTCTATGGCTACACCTTC. It yields the protein CASSQETGRVYGYTF.

The V call is TRBV29-1, the J call TRBJ1-4, with TRBD1 as a possible D gene (6 bases). Germline-derived CDR1 and CDR2 are SQVTM and ANQGSEA. CDR3 length equals 16 residues. This chain's CDR3 is CREGGRPWPTNEKLFF. The CDR3 nucleotides read TGCAGGGAAGGGGGTCGACCGTGGCCAACTAATGAAAAACTGTTTTTT.

This clone is a singleton in its sample. This sequence joins TRBV7-3 and TRBJ2-2; possible D gene TRBD1, 5 bases. CDR1 SGHTA and CDR2 FQGTGA come from the germline V gene. Between the trimmed V and J ends, which lost 4 bases and 1 base, there was a span of 10 bases. This CDR3 is 15 amino acids long. The DNA for the CDR3 is TGTGCCAGCAGCTCAATTACAGGGAACACCGGGGAGCTGTTTTTT. Translation: CASSSITGNTGELFF.

This chain uses TRBV5-1 with TRBJ1-1; weak D call: TRBD1 (6 bases). The germline V gene has CDR1 SGHRS and CDR2 YFSETQ. The CDR3 covers 14 residues. V lost 2 bases and J 1 base, leaving 9 bases between the germline ends. This CDR3 is CASSFTGRNTEAFF. The CDR3, as DNA: TGCGCCAGCAGCTTTACAGGGCGGAACACTGAAGCTTTCTTT.

The chain links TRBV5-8 to TRBJ1-6, with D unresolved. The CDR3 spans 16 residues. The V and J ends lost 4 bases and 7 bases respectively, with 18 bases between them. The germline CDR1 and CDR2 sequences are SGHTS and YDEGEE. The CDR3 coding sequence is TGTGCCAGCAGCCCGGGCCAAATCCCGGGAAATTCACCCCTCCACTTT. Residues: CASSPGQIPGNSPLHF.

The chain recombines TRBV11-2 with TRBJ2-7; a weak D match, TRBD1 (6 bases). CDR1 SGHAT and CDR2 FQNNGV come from the germline V gene. V dropped 5 bases and J dropped 5 bases, with 19 bases sitting between them. CDR3 length: 15 residues. CDR3 region: CASSPRTASFNEQYF. DNA of the CDR3: TGTGCCAGCAGCCCAAGGACAGCAAGTTTTAACGAGCAGTACTTC.

Points on this clone: The same CDR3 is also encoded by other DNA sequences in this sample. The V call is TRBV9, the J call TRBJ1-2; 8 bases agree with TRBD1. CDR3 length: 13 amino acids. The germline gives CDR1 SGDLS, CDR2 YYNGEE. V dropped 0 bases and J dropped 5; count of bases not matched to a gene: 0. CDR3 sequence reads: CASSVGQGYGYTF. CDR3 coding DNA: TGTGCCAGCAGCGTAGGACAGGGGTATGGCTACACCTTC.

This rearrangement joins TRBV4-1 to TRBJ2-1; D gene ambiguous. Germline-derived CDR1 and CDR2 are MGHRA and YSYEKL. The V end lost 1 base, the J end lost 6 bases, and 7 bases lay between the germline ends. The CDR3 runs to 13 residues. The CDR3 sequence: CASSQVGINEQFF. The DNA of the CDR3 is TGCGCCAGCAGCCAAGTGGGCATCAATGAGCAGTTCTTC.

This clone was seen only a few times. The rearrangement uses TRBV29-1 and TRBJ1-1; D ambiguous. Trimming took off 4 bases at V and 7 bases at J, with 10 bases between the two ends. This CDR3 region has 11 residues. Germline CDR1 SQVTM, CDR2 ANQGSEA. CDR3 in DNA: TGCAGCGTTGCCGGCGGGAGTGAAGCTTTCTTT. Translated: CSVAGGSEAFF.

The chain is built from TRBV7-2 and TRBJ1-1; D might be TRBD1 (6 bases). The germline gives CDR1 SGHTA, CDR2 FQGNSA. The CDR3 spans 14 residues. V lost 4 bases and J 5 bases, leaving 14 bases between the germline ends. The CDR3 sequence is CASSSPRGATEAFF. CDR3 bases: TGTGCCAGCAGCTCTCCGCGGGGGGCTACTGAAGCTTTCTTT.

The V and J genes are TRBV7-9 and TRBJ1-2, with 7 bases fitting TRBD1. Trimming removed 10 bases from V and 2 bases from J; junction bases left unmatched: 7. Germline V lookup: CDR1 SEHNR, CDR2 FQNEAQ (reference sequence). This CDR3 is built from 13 residues. This CDR3 is CAIRLQGNYGYTF. CDR3 sequence (DNA): TGTGCCATTCGGCTACAGGGGAACTATGGCTACACCTTC. The full variable domain, its missing parts supplied by reference TRBV7-9 and TRBJ1-2, is DTGVSQNPRHKITKRGQNVTFRCDPISEHNRLYWYRQTLGQGPEFLTYFQNEAQLEKSRLLSDRFSAERPKGSFSTLEIQRTEQGDSAMYLCAIRLQGNYGYTFGSGTRLTVV.

The chain recombines TRBV9 with TRBJ2-1; 7 positions agree with TRBD1. V dropped 4 bases and J dropped 7; count of bases not matched to a gene: 8. The CDR3 covers 14 residues. Germline V gene sequence: CDR1 SGDLS, CDR2 YYNGEE. CDR3 in amino acids: CASSLTTGFNEQFF. The CDR3 DNA reads as TGTGCCAGCAGCCTTACGACAGGGTTTAATGAGCAGTTCTTC. Full variable domain (remainder filled in from reference TRBV9 and TRBJ2-1): DSGVTQTPKHLITATGQRVTLRCSPRSGDLSVYWYQQSLDQGLQFLIQYYNGEERAKGNILERFSAQQFPDLHSELNLSSLELGDSALYFCASSLTTGFNEQFFGPGTRLTVL.

The chain carries TRBV5-6 and TRBJ1-1; D is unclear. The V end lost 2 bases, the J end lost 1 base, and 6 bases lay between the germline ends. CDR1 SGHDT and CDR2 YYEEEE come from the germline V gene. The CDR3 covers 13 residues. CDR3: CASSLAPNTEAFF. The CDR3 DNA sequence: TGTGCCAGCAGCTTAGCACCGAACACTGAAGCTTTCTTT.

This clone has only one observation. The rearrangement uses TRBV6-6 and TRBJ1-2; TRBD1 matches at 8 bases. The CDR3 consists of 16 residues. J was trimmed by 1 base and V by 6 bases; bases with no gene match: 10. The germline V gene encodes CDR1 MNHNY and CDR2 SVGAGI (reference sequence). As DNA, the CDR3 is TGTGCCAGCAGGAACGGACAGGGCGGATTTAACTATGGCTACACCTTC. Amino acid sequence: CASRNGQGGFNYGYTF.

CDR3 residues: CASSQAGTGGLSDTQYF. The CDR3 DNA follows: TGTGCCAGCAGCCAAGCAGGTACAGGGGGACTATCAGATACGCAGTATTTT. This rearrangement joins TRBV14 to TRBJ2-3; weak D call: TRBD1 (8 bases). V lost 1 base, J lost 4 bases, and 18 bases lay in between. Germline CDR1 and CDR2: SGHDN and FVKESK. CDR3 size: 17 residues. Variable domain in full (rest from reference TRBV14 and TRBJ2-3): EAGVTQFPSHSVIEKGQTVTLRCDPISGHDNLYWYRRVMGKEIKFLLHFVKESKQDESGMPNNRFLAERTGGTYSTLKVQPAELEDSGVYFCASSQAGTGGLSDTQYFGPGTRLTVL.

V usage is TRBV27 and J usage is TRBJ2-1, with a weak D call TRBD2 (7 bases). Germline CDR1 MNHEY, CDR2 SMNVEV (reference sequence). Trimming pared 2 bases from V and 8 bases from J, leaving 16 bases between. The CDR3 loop spans 15 amino acids. CDR3 DNA: TGTGCCAGCAGTTTACCCCCGGGCGGGGGCGATGAGCAGTTCTTC. Amino acids: CASSLPPGGGDEQFF.

This clone was observed a handful of times. The chain uses TRBV15 and TRBJ1-5; D is undetermined. Trimming took off 5 bases at V and 4 bases at J, with 9 bases between the two ends. The CDR3 extends over 13 amino acids. The germline gives CDR1 LNHNV, CDR2 YYDKDF (reference sequence). The CDR3 sequence: CATSPQLNQPQHF. In DNA form, the CDR3 reads TGTGCCACCAGCCCCCAGTTAAATCAGCCCCAGCATTTT.

The V call is TRBV11-2, the J call TRBJ1-1; the D is unclear. V lost 0 bases and J 5 bases, leaving 10 bases between the germline ends. Germline CDR1 reads SGHAT; CDR2 reads FQNNGV. This CDR3 has 14 amino acids. As DNA, the CDR3 is TGTGCCAGCAGCTTAGATCGTCGGAGAACTGAAGCTTTCTTT. Protein sequence: CASSLDRRRTEAFF.

The rearrangement links TRBV11-1 to TRBJ2-5; D possibly corresponds to TRBD1 (5 bases). V was cut by 1 base and J by 5 bases, with 11 bases left in between. CDR3 length: 14 residues. The V gene's germline CDR1 is SGHAT and CDR2 FQDESV (reference sequence). In nucleotides, the CDR3 is TGTGCCAGCAGCTTAGAAGGGGCCGGGGAGACCCAGTACTTC. Residues: CASSLEGAGETQYF.

The CDR3 here is CASSQPAVGGGNTIYF. CDR3 nucleotide sequence: TGCGCCAGCAGCCAACCCGCGGTAGGGGGAGGAAACACCATATATTTT. The genes are TRBV4-3 and TRBJ1-3, with a tentative D call TRBD1 (6 bases). The CDR3 has 16 amino acids. Looked up from germline, CDR1 is LGHNA and CDR2 is YSLEER. The ends were cut back, 2 bases at V and 4 bases at J, with 15 bases in the middle.

This clone appeared a few times. The V call is TRBV10-3, the J call TRBJ1-2, with 7 positions matching TRBD1. The length of the CDR3 is 12 residues. V lost 6 bases and J lost 8; bases outside the gene matches: 6. Germline V lookup: CDR1 ENHRY, CDR2 SYGVKD. The CDR3 is CAIRRTGEGYTF. In DNA, the CDR3 is TGTGCCATCAGGAGAACAGGGGAAGGCTACACCTTC.